This TCR beta chain was recorded in a study of T cell responses to AZD1222 COVID-19 vaccine. CDR3 length: 12 amino acids. Germline-derived CDR1 and CDR2 are SEHNR and FQNEAQ (reference sequence). V was pared by 6 bases and J by 9 bases, with 12 bases between. Some clones are missing from TCRdb's copy, which holds only in-frame ones; the method was immunoSEQ multiplex PCR. Among about 140,000 clones listed, approximately 88% were seen once. The chain couples TRBV7-9 to TRBJ1-3, with a weak D call TRBD1 (5 bases). The origin of this receptor is an adult in good health. Sequenced material: peripheral blood, taken on day 0 of AZD1222 vaccination. CDR3 protein: CASSGGIGTIYF. CDR3 nucleotide sequence: TGTGCCAGCAGTGGGGGGATTGGCACCATATATTTT.